The rows below give T cell receptor beta chains drawn from one sample of a study of blood T cells in healthy people across ages. TCRdb processed the 5' RACE reads anew with MiXCR; each CDR3 protein has one entry. The sample lists roughly 730,000 distinct CDR3 sequences, more than 50% occurring once. The specimen sequenced was blood. The receptors here all came from a man aged 35 to 55 in good health. Each CDR3 is given with its conserved first and last residue. The D gene is left open where the match is weak. Part of the rows lack a size; the others show once, few, many or a class for expanded clones.

d_gene | abundance | j_gene | v_gene | CDR3aa | CDR3nt
TRBD2 | NA | TRBJ2-3 | TRBV6-6 | CASSYLAGFDTDTQYF | TGTGCCAGCAGTTACCTAGCGGGGTTCGACACAGATACGCAGTATTTT
NA | few | TRBJ2-4 | TRBV4-3 | CASSQDLRGLPYIQYF | TGCGCCAGCAGCCAAGATCTCAGGGGTCTCCCCTACATTCAGTACTTC
TRBD2 | NA | TRBJ2-5 | TRBV3-1 | CASSRIRDYGAETQYF | TGTGCCAGCAGCCGGATCCGGGACTACGGGGCGGAGACCCAGTACTTC
NA | NA | TRBJ2-7 | TRBV21-1 | CASSKEFRSTGEYEQYF | TGTGCCAGCAGCAAAGAATTTCGGTCGACAGGGGAGTACGAGCAGTACTTC
NA | NA | TRBJ2-3 | TRBV5-1 | CASSLDSSDTQYF | TGCGCCAGCAGCTTAGACAGCTCAGATACGCAGTATTTT
TRBD1 | few | TRBJ2-5 | TRBV27 | CATHTGVGETQYF | TGTGCCACCCACACAGGGGTTGGTGAGACCCAGTACTTC
TRBD2 | NA | TRBJ2-6 | TRBV27 | CASSSIRGAGGLSGANVLTF | TGTGCCAGCAGTTCCATAAGGGGAGCGGGGGGCCTCTCTGGGGCCAACGTCCTGACTTTC
TRBD1 | few | TRBJ1-2 | TRBV30 | CAWSSLGTGGYGYTF | TGTGCCTGGAGTTCGCTCGGGACAGGGGGATATGGCTACACCTTC
NA | NA | TRBJ1-6 | TRBV25-1 | CASEDSFSSYNSPLHF | TGTGCCAGCGAAGATTCGTTCAGCTCCTATAATTCACCCCTCCACTTT
TRBD2 | NA | TRBJ2-5 | TRBV12-3/TRBV12-4 | CASSLGSGPSGGNQETQYF | TGTGCCAGCAGTTTAGGTTCCGGGCCTAGCGGGGGAAACCAAGAGACCCAGTACTTC
NA | NA | TRBJ2-7 | TRBV20-1 | CSADAGTNEQYF | TGCAGTGCCGACGCCGGTACAAACGAGCAGTACTTC
NA | few | TRBJ2-5 | TRBV11-1 | CASSLRLENQETQYF | TGTGCCAGCAGCTTGAGACTAGAGAACCAAGAGACCCAGTACTTC
NA | NA | TRBJ1-1 | TRBV20-1 | CSAKVWGSFTNTEAFF | TGCAGTGCTAAGGTGTGGGGTTCCTTCACGAACACTGAAGCTTTCTTT
NA | many | TRBJ1-2 | TRBV7-2 | CASSFRTADYTF | TGTGCCAGCAGCTTCCGGACCGCGGACTACACCTTC
NA | NA | TRBJ2-5 | TRBV5-6 | CASNSLQGETQYF | TGTGCCAGCAACTCCCTCCAGGGAGAGACCCAGTACTTC
TRBD2 | once | TRBJ2-1 | TRBV27 | CASSLSGSGGRALSYNEQFF | TGTGCCAGCAGTTTATCGGGGTCCGGCGGGAGGGCTTTATCCTACAATGAGCAGTTCTTC
TRBD2 | NA | TRBJ2-3 | TRBV11-2 | CASSFPGLASSTDTQYF | TGTGCCAGCAGCTTCCCGGGACTAGCGTCCAGCACAGATACGCAGTATTTT
NA | NA | TRBJ1-2 | TRBV28 | CASSSSLGYGYTF | TGTGCCAGCAGTTCCTCACTTGGGTATGGCTACACCTTC
NA | NA | TRBJ1-4 | TRBV6-2/TRBV6-3 | CASFDPGTSLEKLFF | TGTGCCAGTTTTGATCCCGGGACTTCCTTGGAAAAACTGTTTTTT
NA | NA | TRBJ2-1 | TRBV3-1 | CASSHLQETQFF | TGTGCCAGCAGCCACCTCCAAGAGACCCAGTTCTTC
NA | once | TRBJ1-1 | TRBV24-1 | CATRAGNTEAFF | TGTGCCACCAGGGCAGGCAACACTGAAGCTTTCTTT
TRBD1 | few | TRBJ1-2 | TRBV6-5 | CASTPGQALYGYTF | TGTGCCAGCACCCCGGGACAGGCCTTGTATGGCTACACCTTC
NA | NA | TRBJ2-7 | TRBV9 | CASSVGDRPYEQYF | TGTGCCAGCAGCGTAGGAGACAGACCCTACGAGCAGTACTTC
NA | NA | TRBJ1-2 | TRBV28 | CASSLWGPEVSTYGYTF | TGTGCCAGCAGTTTATGGGGGCCCGAAGTGTCTACCTATGGCTACACCTTC
NA | NA | TRBJ2-1 | TRBV7-3 | CASSLNGKIGNEQFF | TGTGCCAGCAGCTTAAACGGAAAAATTGGAAATGAGCAGTTCTTC
TRBD1 | NA | TRBJ1-6 | TRBV20-1 | CSAEEIQGRNSPLHF | TGCAGTGCCGAAGAAATACAGGGGAGAAATTCACCCCTCCACTTT
NA | NA | TRBJ1-1 | TRBV5-1 | CASSFSGVSDTEAFF | TGCGCCAGCAGCTTCAGTGGAGTTAGCGACACTGAAGCTTTCTTT
TRBD2 | NA | TRBJ2-7 | TRBV5-1 | CASTQTSGGSYNEQYF | TGCGCCAGCACCCAGACTAGCGGGGGCTCCTACAATGAGCAGTACTTC
NA | NA | TRBJ2-3 | TRBV7-9 | CASSLGGEIDTQYF | TGTGCCAGCAGCTTAGGAGGGGAGATAGATACGCAGTATTTT
TRBD1 | few | TRBJ2-5 | TRBV4-1 | CASSLTDREETQYF | TGCGCCAGCAGCCTTACGGACAGGGAAGAGACCCAGTACTTC
NA | NA | TRBJ2-5 | TRBV29-1 | CSVEDHGGQETQYF | TGCAGCGTTGAAGATCATGGAGGCCAAGAGACCCAGTACTTC
NA | once | TRBJ1-2 | TRBV7-2 | CASSDRPHNGYTF | TGTGCCAGCAGCGATAGACCCCACAATGGCTACACCTTC
NA | NA | TRBJ2-5 | TRBV20-1 | CSASHVPKETQYF | TGCAGTGCTAGTCATGTCCCTAAAGAGACCCAGTACTTC
NA | NA | TRBJ2-7 | TRBV4-3 | CASGPGGLSYEQYF | TGCGCCAGCGGCCCTGGAGGCCTCTCCTACGAGCAGTACTTC
NA | NA | TRBJ1-2 | TRBV20-1 | CSARAGEGYTF | TGCAGTGCCCGGGCAGGGGAAGGCTACACCTTC
NA | NA | TRBJ1-2 | TRBV27 | CADKTGPFAYGYTF | TGTGCCGATAAAACAGGGCCCTTCGCCTATGGCTACACCTTC
NA | few | TRBJ2-7 | TRBV20-1 | CSARDIAYEQYF | TGCAGTGCTAGAGATATTGCCTACGAGCAGTACTTC
TRBD1 | few | TRBJ1-5 | TRBV20-1 | CSEGQGVESNQPQHF | TGCAGTGAGGGACAGGGGGTAGAGAGCAATCAGCCCCAGCATTTT
TRBD1 | NA | TRBJ2-5 | TRBV28 | CASSPIPTTGKVGETQYF | TGTGCCAGCAGTCCCATCCCCACGACAGGGAAGGTAGGAGAGACCCAGTACTTC
TRBD2 | few | TRBJ2-4 | TRBV28 | CASSSLTSGTKNIQYF | TGTGCCAGCAGCTCACTAACTAGCGGGACAAAAAACATTCAGTACTTC
NA | NA | TRBJ1-3 | TRBV9 | CASSTPGHSGNTIYF | TGTGCCAGCAGCACTCCCGGACACTCTGGAAACACCATATATTTT
TRBD2 | NA | TRBJ2-5 | TRBV20-1 | CSARTSGRAGETQYF | TGCAGTGCTAGAACTAGCGGGAGGGCCGGGGAGACCCAGTACTTC
NA | NA | TRBJ2-3 | TRBV9 | CASSTRPGTFSDTQYF | TGTGCCAGCAGCACTCGTCCCGGGACTTTCTCAGATACGCAGTATTTT
TRBD2 | once | TRBJ2-7 | TRBV13 | CASSLGGGGANYEQYF | TGTGCCAGCAGCTTAGGGGGCGGGGGAGCCAACTACGAGCAGTACTTC
TRBD2 | NA | TRBJ2-5 | TRBV11-2 | CASSFIGTSGSKETQYF | TGTGCCAGCAGCTTCATCGGGACTAGCGGGAGTAAAGAGACCCAGTACTTC
TRBD1 | NA | TRBJ2-7 | TRBV28 | CASNLGQPYEQYF | TGTGCCAGCAACCTGGGACAGCCCTACGAGCAGTACTTC
NA | NA | TRBJ2-5 | TRBV7-2 | CASSLGEVGRGRETQYF | TGTGCCAGCAGCTTAGGAGAGGTAGGAAGGGGTCGGGAGACCCAGTACTTC
TRBD1 | NA | TRBJ1-4 | TRBV12-3/TRBV12-4 | CASSLRSGQVNEKLFF | TGTGCCAGCAGTCTAAGGTCGGGACAGGTTAATGAAAAACTGTTTTTT
NA | NA | TRBJ1-4 | TRBV15 | CATNRASSTNEKLFF | TGTGCCACCAACAGGGCGTCATCTACTAATGAAAAACTGTTTTTT
NA | NA | TRBJ2-7 | TRBV20-1 | CSANAGGDFSYEQYF | TGCAGTGCTAATGCAGGAGGGGATTTCTCCTACGAGCAGTACTTC
TRBD2 | NA | TRBJ2-7 | TRBV12-3/TRBV12-4 | CAGSLGRGISYEQYF | TGTGCCGGCAGTTTAGGGCGGGGGATTTCCTACGAGCAGTACTTC
NA | once | TRBJ1-5 | TRBV5-5 | CASSSFEGRQPQHF | TGTGCCAGCAGCTCGTTTGAGGGTCGGCAGCCCCAGCATTTT
TRBD1 | few | TRBJ2-1 | TRBV29-1 | CSVPWGQGANEQFF | TGCAGCGTCCCATGGGGACAGGGGGCTAATGAGCAGTTCTTC
NA | few | TRBJ2-5 | TRBV12-3/TRBV12-4 | CASSGERTSISDEQYF | TGTGCCAGCTCCGGCGAGCGGACCTCCATTTCAGATGAGCAGTACTTC
NA | NA | TRBJ2-5 | TRBV7-3 | CASSPQAPGVTETQYF | TGTGCCAGCAGCCCGCAAGCGCCGGGTGTTACAGAGACCCAGTACTTC